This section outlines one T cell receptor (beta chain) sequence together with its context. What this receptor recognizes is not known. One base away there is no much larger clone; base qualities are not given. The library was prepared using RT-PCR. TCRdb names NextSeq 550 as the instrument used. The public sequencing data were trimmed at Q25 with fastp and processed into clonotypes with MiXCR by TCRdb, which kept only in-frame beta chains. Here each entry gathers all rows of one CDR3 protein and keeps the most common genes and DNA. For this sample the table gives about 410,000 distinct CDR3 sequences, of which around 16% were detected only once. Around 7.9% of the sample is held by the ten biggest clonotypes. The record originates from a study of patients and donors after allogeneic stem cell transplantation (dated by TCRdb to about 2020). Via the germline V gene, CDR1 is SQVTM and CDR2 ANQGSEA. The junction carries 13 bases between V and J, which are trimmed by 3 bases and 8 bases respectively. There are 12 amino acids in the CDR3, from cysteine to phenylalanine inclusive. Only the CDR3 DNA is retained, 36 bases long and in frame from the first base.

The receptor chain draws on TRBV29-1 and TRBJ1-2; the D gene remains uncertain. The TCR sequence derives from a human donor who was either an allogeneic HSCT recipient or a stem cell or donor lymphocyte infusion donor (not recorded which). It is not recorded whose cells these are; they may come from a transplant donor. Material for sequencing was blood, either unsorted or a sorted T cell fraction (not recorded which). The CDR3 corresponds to CSVDRKGLGYTF. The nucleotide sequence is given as TGCAGCGTTGATCGGAAAGGTTTGGGCTACACCTTC.